These 20 T cell receptor beta chains came from one sample sequenced in a study of T cell responses to AZD1222 COVID-19 vaccine. Libraries were prepared by immunoSEQ multiplex PCR; TCRdb keeps only in-frame clonotypes and omits some of them. The repertoire holds 98,000 or so clones, with 84% as singletons. This material consisted of peripheral blood, taken 28 days after the second AZD1222 dose. Receptors were obtained from an adult who received the AZD1222 COVID-19 vaccine.

This sequence joins TRBV19 and TRBJ1-1; no firm D call. Germline V gene lookup returns CDR1 LNHDA and CDR2 SQIVND (reference sequence). The CDR3 totals 13 residues. The V end lost 5 bases, the J end lost 2 bases, and 9 bases lay between the germline ends. CDR3: CASSFLDNTEAFF. The CDR3 DNA reads TGTGCCAGTAGTTTCCTAGATAACACTGAAGCTTTCTTT.

This rearrangement joins TRBV2 to TRBJ1-1; the match to TRBD1 covers 7 bases. Unmatched junction bases numbered 9, after V lost 6 bases and J lost 5 bases. The V gene's germline CDR1 is SNHLY and CDR2 FYNNEI. The CDR3 runs to 14 residues. This chain's CDR3 is CASSGQAVGTEAFF. The CDR3 DNA is TGTGCCAGCAGCGGACAGGCGGTCGGGACTGAAGCTTTCTTT.

The chain links TRBV3-1 (or the pseudogene TRBV3-2) to TRBJ1-5; D unclear. The germline V and J ends were trimmed by 5 bases and 5 bases, with 22 bases remaining between them. Germline V gene data show CDR1 as LGHDT and CDR2 as YNNKEL (reference sequence). The CDR3 totals 17 residues. The CDR3 reads CASSIVNPFWHHQPQHF. The CDR3 nucleotides are TGTGCCAGCAGCATCGTGAATCCTTTTTGGCATCATCAGCCCCAGCATTTT.

In its sample, this clone was seen once. The V and J genes are TRBV5-1 and TRBJ2-6; 8 nucleotides align to TRBD1. J lost 2 bases, V lost 4 bases, and 5 bases had no gene match. The CDR3 runs to 16 residues. Germline V gene lookup returns CDR1 SGHRS and CDR2 YFSETQ. CDR3: CASSVRTGTGANVLTF. CDR3 coding DNA: TGCGCCAGCAGCGTCCGGACAGGGACTGGGGCCAACGTCCTGACTTTC.

This CDR3 is CASSQEGQGTGELFF. In DNA, the CDR3 is TGCGCCAGCAGCCAAGAGGGGCAGGGGACCGGGGAGCTGTTTTTT. V gene TRBV4-3 combines with J gene TRBJ2-2, with a possible D match to TRBD1 (6 bases). CDR1 LGHNA and CDR2 YSLEER come from the germline V gene. V dropped 0 bases and J dropped 5 bases, with 10 bases sitting between them. The CDR3 runs to 15 residues.

The chain recombines TRBV6-5 with TRBJ2-2; 9 positions agree with TRBD1. This CDR3 spans 14 amino acids. V lost 7 bases, J lost 4 bases, and 4 bases stayed unmatched. The germline V gene encodes CDR1 MNHEY and CDR2 SVGAGI. The CDR3 protein is CASIGTGPTGELFF. The CDR3 DNA follows: TGTGCCAGCATAGGGACAGGGCCCACCGGGGAGCTGTTTTTT.

V gene TRBV19 combines with J gene TRBJ1-2; D perhaps matches TRBD1 (5 bases). Trimming took off 5 bases at V and 8 bases at J, with 12 bases between the two ends. Germline values: CDR1 LNHDA, CDR2 SQIVND (reference sequence). There are 12 residues in the CDR3. In DNA, the CDR3 is TGTGCCAGTAGTGGCAGGGTGGGCGGCTACACCTTC. Protein: CASSGRVGGYTF.

The chain is built from TRBV6-7 and TRBJ2-1; 13 bases map to TRBD2. TRBV6-7 is an ORF, with its function uncertain. The CDR3 spans 20 residues. Trimming cost V 2 bases and J 9 bases; bases outside gene matches: 19. The CDR3 reads CASSYARKTSGRLGTREQFF. CDR3 DNA sequence: TGTGCCAGCAGTTACGCCAGAAAGACTAGCGGGAGGTTAGGTACCCGTGAGCAGTTCTTC.

This clone has a count of ten or more. The chain couples TRBV21-1 to TRBJ1-1. TRBV21-1 is flagged as a pseudogene. The CDR3 runs 13 residues. The CDR3 DNA is TGTGCCAGCAAAAGTAGGGCGGGGGCTGAAGCTTTCTTT. As protein: CASKSRAGAEAFF.

In its sample, this clone is medium-sized. This sequence joins TRBV4-2 and TRBJ2-3; 10 bases are shared with TRBD2. CDR1 LGHNA and CDR2 YNFKEQ come from the germline V gene. With 0 bases clipped from V and 4 bases from J, the junction kept 1 base outside the gene matches. The CDR3 loop spans 15 amino acids. CDR3 nucleotides: TGTGCCAGCAGCCAAGATAGCGGGGGGCCAGATACGCAGTATTTT. Its protein product is CASSQDSGGPDTQYF.

For the CDR3, the DNA is TGTGCCTGGAGTGTACAACGGAGGGAGCAGTACTTC. Protein: CAWSVQRREQYF. This chain joins TRBV30 and TRBJ2-7; perhaps TRBD2 as D (5 bases). Germline loops: CDR1 GTSNPN, CDR2 SVGIG (reference sequence). CDR3 length: 12 amino acids. Deletions cut 0 bases from V and 7 bases from J, with 10 bases between.

The V gene is TRBV7-9, the J gene TRBJ1-1; D unclear. The length of the CDR3 is 11 residues. From germline, CDR1 is SEHNR and CDR2 FQNEAQ (reference sequence). With 3 bases removed from V and 11 bases from J, the gap between germline ends came to 10 bases. The CDR3 is CASSFDLRAFF. As DNA, the CDR3 is TGTGCCAGCAGCTTCGATCTGCGGGCTTTCTTT.

This sequence joins TRBV7-9 and TRBJ1-2; D is possibly TRBD1 (5 bases). The ends were cut back, 5 bases at V and 2 bases at J, with 15 bases in the middle. Germline V gene lookup returns CDR1 SEHNR and CDR2 FQNEAQ (reference sequence). The CDR3 length is 15 residues. The CDR3 reads CASSARDGTNYGYTF. The CDR3, as DNA: TGTGCCAGCAGCGCCCGGGACGGAACAAACTATGGCTACACCTTC.

This chain uses TRBV6-6 with TRBJ1-2; perhaps TRBD1 as D (6 bases). Germline V gene data show CDR1 as MNHNY and CDR2 as SVGAGI (reference sequence). Deletions cut 5 bases from V and 8 bases from J, with 15 bases between. The length of the CDR3 is 13 residues. The CDR3 loop reads CASSRGGAEGYTF. CDR3 nucleotide sequence: TGTGCCAGCAGTCGTGGGGGGGCGGAAGGCTACACCTTC.

The chain has TRBV5-1 and TRBJ2-7; 9 bases are a match to TRBD2. V shed 8 bases, J shed 1 base, and the junction held 7 bases outside the gene matches. From germline, CDR1 is SGHRS and CDR2 YFSETQ. The CDR3 has 14 residues. CDR3 sequence (DNA): TGCGCCAGACCGACTAGCGGTAAGTCCTACGAGCAGTACTTC. This codes for CARPTSGKSYEQYF.

The chain has TRBV19 and TRBJ2-7; D is undetermined. Per germline, CDR1 LNHDA and CDR2 SQIVND (reference sequence). With 2 bases removed from V and 2 bases from J, the gap between germline ends came to 10 bases. The CDR3 runs 14 residues. CDR3 in DNA: TGTGCCAGTAGTATAAGCTTACAGCCCTACGAGCAGTACTTC. The encoded protein is CASSISLQPYEQYF.

The chain carries TRBV5-1 and TRBJ1-4; the D is unclear. Trimming took 3 bases from V and 5 from J, leaving 14 bases between them. The CDR3 totals 15 residues. Per germline, CDR1 SGHRS and CDR2 YFSETQ. As DNA, the CDR3 is TGCGCCAGCAGCTACGAGTCTCAGTCGAATGAAAAACTGTTTTTT. Its translation is CASSYESQSNEKLFF.

This rearrangement joins TRBV27 to TRBJ1-5, with D perhaps TRBD1 (5 bases). Germline-derived CDR1 and CDR2 are MNHEY and SMNVEV (reference sequence). The V end was cut by 1 base, the J end by 4 bases, with 5 bases between. CDR3 length equals 13 residues. CDR3 in DNA: TGTGCCAGCAGTTTATACAGGAATCAGCCCCAGCATTTT. Its protein is CASSLYRNQPQHF.

This sequence joins TRBV4-3 and TRBJ1-4; D uncertain. CDR3 size: 14 residues. The V end was cut by 0 bases, the J end by 8 bases, with 10 bases between. Germline-derived CDR1 and CDR2 are LGHNA and YSLEER. This CDR3 reads CASSQDRVAEKLFF. DNA for the CDR3: TGCGCCAGCAGCCAAGATAGGGTGGCCGAAAAACTGTTTTTT.

In the case of this clone: Mismatch with germline at one junction end may stem from a read error. The chain combines TRBV10-2 with TRBJ1-6; weak D call: TRBD1 (6 bases). Germline-derived CDR1 and CDR2 are WSHSY and SAAADI. The CDR3 consists of 13 residues. Here the CDR3 reads CASNEGGNSPLHF. CDR3 sequence (DNA): TGCGCCAGCAATGAGGGGGGGAATTCACCCCTCCACTTT.